This TCR beta chain was captured by sequencing in a study of T and B cells in COVID-19 patients. Whole-study findings and limits: Patients with COVID-19 reportedly showed strongly skewed T cell receptor beta variable and joining gene usage. Blood from mildly ill patients while symptomatic, and early samples from severe cases, were scarce. Highly clonal in active COVID-19, TRB repertoires exceeded healthy-donor diversity and richness at recovery.

Multiplex PCR with BIOMED2 TRB-A/B primer pools amplified TRB rearrangements. TCRdb reprocessed the multiplex PCR reads with MiXCR, giving one entry per CDR3 protein. The sample records about 1,300 distinct CDR3 sequences, around a quarter being singletons. TRB was amplified from approximately 250-480 ng of blood genomic DNA. CDR1 is LNHDA, CDR2 SQIVND, per germline (reference sequence). This CDR3 region has 13 residues. By sample share, this clonotype is large. Its antigen is undetermined. The junction shows a germline mismatch at one end, possibly a read error. The rearrangement uses TRBV19 and TRBJ2-3; D not certain. This sequence was found in a human donor with active COVID-19. Specimen: blood. Here the CDR3 DNA reads TGTGCCAGTAGTATAGATCGAACAGCTACGCAGTATTTT. Translating it yields CASSIDRTATQYF.